The sequence of this TCR beta chain was determined in a study of blood T cell repertoires in COVID-19. Looking at the study overall: The cDNA or gDNA used as material had been derived from T cells, B-cell-depleted T cells, or PBMCs.

Original analysis: Amplification from reference gene primers served as the basis for estimated nucleated cell counts. Assay: immunoSEQ multiplex PCR; the TCRdb copy retains only in-frame clones and omits some. For V, J and clone size, that table is used; D and trimming come from the DNA. The top ten hold roughly 7.9% of the sample, which has 200,000 to 300,000 clones, 65% to 85% seen once. Germline V gives CDR1 SGHRS, CDR2 YFSETQ. The CDR3 runs 17 residues. Unmatched junction bases numbered 11, after V lost 1 base and J lost 3 bases. This chain connects TRBV5-1 to TRBJ2-3, with 7 nucleotides matching TRBD1. The sequenced sample was peripheral blood. The clonotype comes from a woman aged 80 or older with acute or convalescent COVID-19. The CDR3: CASSLNLPTGHTDTQYF. DNA of the CDR3: TGCGCCAGCAGCTTGAACCTGCCGACAGGGCATACAGATACGCAGTATTTT.